Sequencing of this TCR beta chain was carried out in a study of cytomegalovirus exposure and HLA in healthy donors. Remarks on this clone: Its matching antigen is unknown.

Trimming left V 4 bases short and J 7 bases short, with 8 bases between. The CDR3 covers 12 residues. Germline V gene lookup returns CDR1 SGHKS and CDR2 YYEKEE (reference sequence). The method was immunoSEQ multiplex PCR; TCRdb's version includes in-frame clones alone and lacks a portion of them. The table has tens of thousands of clones, around 94% seen once. Study-level points and caveats: Associated with cytomegalovirus, according to the listing, were around 160 TCR beta chains. Per published reports, the classifier diagnosed cytomegalovirus status with high specificity and sensitivity.

The clonotype originates from a man aged 18 to 29 in good health and CMV-seronegative. This chain joins TRBV5-5 and TRBJ2-2, with D unresolved. Sample: PBMCs. CDR3 DNA sequence: TGTGCCAGCAGCGTCCTTTTCGGGGAGCTGTTTTTT. This sequence encodes CASSVLFGELFF. Full variable domain (rest looked up from reference TRBV5-5 and TRBJ2-2): DAGVTQSPTHLIKTRGQQVTLRCSPISGHKSVSWYQQVLGQGPQFIFQYYEKEERGRGNFPDRFSARQFPNYSSELNVNALLLGDSALYLCASSVLFGELFFGEGSRLTVL.